The subject of this entry is one T cell receptor beta chain. As yet, its antigen is unknown. V was pared by 2 bases and J by 5 bases, with 7 bases between. The CDR3 runs 13 residues. The V gene's germline CDR1 is MNHEY and CDR2 SMNVEV (reference sequence). Primers for the PCR totalled 60 Vbeta and 13 Jbeta. Clones were sequenced by immunoSEQ multiplex PCR, and TCRdb holds only the in-frame ones, with some missing. The sample gives about 98,000 clones, 74% of which show up once; about 1.8% is in the top ten. This sample is drawn from a study of cytomegalovirus exposure and HLA in healthy donors. Findings of the study overall: Fewer N-insertions (relative to the roughly 670-donor mean) were reportedly seen in an Asian-associated ancestry cluster in a later analysis.

The sequencing input was PBMCs. The chain links TRBV27 to TRBJ2-1, with D unresolved. This TCR derives from a male donor in good health and CMV-seronegative. CDR3 DNA: TGTGCCAGCAGTTTAGGCAGAAACAATGAGCAGTTCTTC. It translates to CASSLGRNNEQFF.